The T cell receptor (beta chain) described here comes from a study of T cells in Graves' hyperthyroidism and ophthalmopathy. The CDR3 sequence is 15 residues long. Germline V gene lookup returns CDR1 SGHNT and CDR2 YENEEA. The V segment lost 7 bases and the J segment 5 bases; nucleotides outside the gene matches: 10. Researchers took RNA transcripts and amplified the TCR beta CDR3 regions from them. When the TCR CDR3 underwent first-round RT-PCR, the HTBI primer set was used. Using its own MiXCR run on the multiplex PCR reads, TCRdb lists one record per CDR3 protein. The sample shows over 150,000 distinct CDR3 sequences, about a sixth of them seen only once. This clonotype was picked up many times.

This TCR was sampled from a woman in her forties or fifties with Graves' hyperthyroidism. Material: blood. J is TRBJ2-1 and V is TRBV11-3, with 8 bases lining up with TRBD2. This CDR3 reads CASKVRTSSNNEQFF. CDR3 sequence (DNA): TGTGCCAGCAAGGTGAGGACTAGCTCTAACAATGAGCAGTTCTTC. Variable domain in full (rest from reference TRBV11-3 and TRBJ2-1): EAGVVQSPRYKIIEKKQPVAFWCNPISGHNTLYWYLQNLGQGPELLIRYENEEAVDDSQLPKDRFSAERLKGVDSTLKIQPAELGDSAVYLCASKVRTSSNNEQFFGPGTRLTVL.